Sequencing of this T cell receptor (beta chain) was carried out in a study of T cells in Graves' hyperthyroidism and ophthalmopathy. The sample holds many counts of this clonotype. The target antigen is unknown. Overall study results and limits: The majority of expanded thyroid clonotypes above 0.001 also appeared in blood. By a 13 V-J model, ophthalmopathy was set apart from stable hyperthyroidism.

Each patient was aged 18 to 65 and had newly diagnosed hyperthyroidism of under 2 months' duration. Out of more than 8 ml of fresh peripheral blood came the PBMCs. Trimming took off 1 base at V and 3 bases at J, with 7 bases between the two ends. The CDR3 is 13 residues long. Germline assignment: CDR1 GTSNPN and CDR2 SVGIG (reference sequence). RNA transcripts were the template for amplifying TCR beta CDR3 regions. HTBI primers were used for first-round RT-PCR of the TCR CDR3. TCRdb reanalysed the multiplex PCR reads using MiXCR and keeps one entry per CDR3 protein. The data contain 300,000 to 450,000 distinct CDR3 sequences, around 14% of them singletons.

The V and J genes are TRBV30 and TRBJ1-5; D unresolved. This clonotype originated in a woman between 18 and 29 years old with Graves' hyperthyroidism that later progressed to Graves' ophthalmopathy. Sequencing input: blood. The CDR3 nucleotides are TGTGCCTGGAGTGACGGTTACAATCAGCCCCAGCATTTT. Translated, it gives CAWSDGYNQPQHF.